The clone carrying this T cell receptor beta chain was picked up a small number of times. This sample is part of a study of blood T cells in healthy people across ages. A sample-barcoded 5' primer and a J-beta primer mix were used in a second PCR of about 6 to 12 cycles. One entry per CDR3 protein, called by TCRdb with MiXCR from the 5' RACE reads. This table has about 800,000 distinct CDR3 sequences, around 25% appearing once. V lost 3 bases and J lost 1, with 10 bases in between. Germline CDR1 and CDR2: SGHTA and FQGNSA. This CDR3 region has 16 residues. These data also featured in a second study, about T cells of mothers and their children.

V usage is TRBV7-2 and J usage is TRBJ2-6; D possibly corresponds to TRBD1 (5 bases). Sequencing was carried out using blood. This sequence originates from a boy aged 5-17 years in good health. The CDR3 here is CASSFTRVSGANVLTF. The CDR3 DNA sequence: TGTGCCAGCAGCTTCACCAGGGTATCTGGGGCCAACGTCCTGACTTTC. Variable domain in full (rest from reference TRBV7-2 and TRBJ2-6): GAGVSQSPSNKVTEKGKDVELRCDPISGHTALYWYRQSLGQGLEFLIYFQGNSAPDKSGLPSDRFSAERTGGSVSTLTIQRTQQEDSAVYLCASSFTRVSGANVLTFGAGSRLTVL.